Included here is one TCR beta chain sequence, with context. Its specificity is not known. This sample is drawn from a study of response to subunit inactivated influenza vaccine. Study-level points and caveats: Researchers suggested that each seasonal influenza vaccination recruits few new T cells.

The germline V gene encodes CDR1 SGHAT and CDR2 FQNNGV. V lost 5 bases and J 9 bases, leaving 20 bases between the germline ends. The CDR3 extends over 15 amino acids. TCRdb re-called the RT-PCR reads through MiXCR, storing one row per CDR3 protein. The sample holds about 500,000 distinct CDR3 sequences, about 15% seen once. The sequencing used CD4+ T cells sorted from PBMCs, collected less than 30 months after vaccination. This TCR was sampled from a man between 50 and 70 years old who received an inactivated influenza vaccine. The J gene is TRBJ2-1, the V gene TRBV11-2; D possibly uses TRBD1 or TRBD2 (6 bases each). CDR3 in amino acids: CASSASGAAGSEQFF. As DNA, the CDR3 is TGTGCCAGCAGCGCATCGGGGGCGGCGGGTAGTGAGCAGTTCTTC.